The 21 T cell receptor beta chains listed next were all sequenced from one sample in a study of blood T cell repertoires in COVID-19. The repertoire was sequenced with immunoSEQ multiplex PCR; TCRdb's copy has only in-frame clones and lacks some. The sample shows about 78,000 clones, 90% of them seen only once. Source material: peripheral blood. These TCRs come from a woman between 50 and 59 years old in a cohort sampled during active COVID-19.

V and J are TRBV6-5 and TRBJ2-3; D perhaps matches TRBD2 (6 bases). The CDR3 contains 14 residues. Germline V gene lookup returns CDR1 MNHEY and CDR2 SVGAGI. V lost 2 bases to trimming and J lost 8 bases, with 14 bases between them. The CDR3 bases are TGTGCCAGCAGTTACGGCTGGCAGGAGGGTACGCAGTATTTT. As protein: CASSYGWQEGTQYF.

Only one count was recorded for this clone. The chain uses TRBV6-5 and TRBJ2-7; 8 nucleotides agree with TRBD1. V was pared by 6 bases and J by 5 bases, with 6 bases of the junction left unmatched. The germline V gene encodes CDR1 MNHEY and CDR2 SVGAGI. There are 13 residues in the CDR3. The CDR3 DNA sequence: TGTGCCAGCAGGCCGGACAGGGTGGACGAGCAGTACTTC. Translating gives CASRPDRVDEQYF.

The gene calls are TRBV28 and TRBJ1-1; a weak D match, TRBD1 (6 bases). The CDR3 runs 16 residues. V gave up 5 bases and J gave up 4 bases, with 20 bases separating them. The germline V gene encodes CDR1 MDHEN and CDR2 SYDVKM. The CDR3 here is CASSPGLQGSITEAFF. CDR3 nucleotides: TGTGCCAGCAGTCCCGGTCTTCAGGGGTCGATCACTGAAGCTTTCTTT.

CDR3 residues: CASSPPGTKNIQYF. The CDR3 DNA follows: TGTGCCAGCAGCCCCCCGGGGACCAAAAACATTCAGTACTTC. The chain couples TRBV7-2 to TRBJ2-4; the D gene is possibly TRBD2 (5 bases). The CDR3 totals 14 residues. The V and J ends lost 5 bases and 2 bases respectively, with 10 bases between them. Germline CDR1 and CDR2: SGHTA and FQGNSA. Full variable domain (remainder filled in from reference TRBV7-2 and TRBJ2-4): GAGVSQSPSNKVTEKGKDVELRCDPISGHTALYWYRQSLGQGLEFLIYFQGNSAPDKSGLPSDRFSAERTGGSVSTLTIQRTQQEDSAVYLCASSPPGTKNIQYFGAGTRLSVL.

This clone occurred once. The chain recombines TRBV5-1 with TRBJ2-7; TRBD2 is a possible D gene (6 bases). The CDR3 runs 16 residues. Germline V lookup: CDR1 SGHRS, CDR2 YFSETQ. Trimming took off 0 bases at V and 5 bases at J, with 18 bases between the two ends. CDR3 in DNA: TGCGCCAGCAGCTTGGTCGGCGGGAATACCGTAAACGAGCAGTACTTC. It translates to CASSLVGGNTVNEQYF.

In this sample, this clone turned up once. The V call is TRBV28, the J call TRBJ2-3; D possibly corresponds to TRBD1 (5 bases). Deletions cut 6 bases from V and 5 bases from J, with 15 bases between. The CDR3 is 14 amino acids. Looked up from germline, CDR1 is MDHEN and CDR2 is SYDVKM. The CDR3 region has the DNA TGTGCCAGCAGCGTAAGGGGTGGAAGAGATACGCAGTATTTT. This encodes CASSVRGGRDTQYF.

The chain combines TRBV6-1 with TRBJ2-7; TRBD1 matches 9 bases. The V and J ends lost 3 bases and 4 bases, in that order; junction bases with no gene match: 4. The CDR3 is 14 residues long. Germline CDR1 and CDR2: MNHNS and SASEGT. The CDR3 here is CASSDGTGFYEQYF. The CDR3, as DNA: TGTGCCAGCAGTGACGGGACAGGGTTTTACGAGCAGTACTTC.

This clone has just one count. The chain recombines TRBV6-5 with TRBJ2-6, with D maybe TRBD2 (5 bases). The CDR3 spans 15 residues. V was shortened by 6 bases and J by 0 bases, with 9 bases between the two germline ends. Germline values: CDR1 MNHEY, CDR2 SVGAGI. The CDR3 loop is CASRRVASGANVLTF. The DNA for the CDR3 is TGTGCCAGCAGGAGGGTGGCCTCTGGGGCCAACGTCCTGACTTTC.

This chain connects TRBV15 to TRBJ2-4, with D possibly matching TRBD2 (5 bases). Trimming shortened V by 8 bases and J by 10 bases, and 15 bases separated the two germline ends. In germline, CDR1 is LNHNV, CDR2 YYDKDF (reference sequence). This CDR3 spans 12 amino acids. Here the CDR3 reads CATLSTSGIQYF. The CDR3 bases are TGTGCCACCCTGTCCACTAGTGGTATTCAGTACTTC.

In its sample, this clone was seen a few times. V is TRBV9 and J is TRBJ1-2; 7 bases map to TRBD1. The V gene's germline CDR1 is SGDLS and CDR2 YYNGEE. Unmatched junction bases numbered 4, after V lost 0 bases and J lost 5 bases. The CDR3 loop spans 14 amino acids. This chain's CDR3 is CASSVAQTGYGYTF. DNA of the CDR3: TGTGCCAGCAGCGTAGCACAGACAGGGTATGGCTACACCTTC.

This CDR3 reads CASSPEGADEQFF. The DNA of the CDR3 is TGCGCCAGCAGCCCCGAGGGGGCCGATGAGCAGTTCTTC. This chain connects TRBV4-1 to TRBJ2-1, with TRBD1 matching 7 bases. With 4 bases clipped from V and 8 bases from J, the junction kept 5 bases outside the gene matches. Looked up from germline, CDR1 is MGHRA and CDR2 is YSYEKL. The length of the CDR3 is 13 residues.

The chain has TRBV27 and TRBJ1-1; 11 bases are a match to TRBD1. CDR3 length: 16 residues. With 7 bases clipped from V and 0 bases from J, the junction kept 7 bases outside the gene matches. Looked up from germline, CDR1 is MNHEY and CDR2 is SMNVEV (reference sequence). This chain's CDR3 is CASKDRGRAMNTEAFF. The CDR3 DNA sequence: TGTGCCAGCAAGGACAGGGGGCGTGCCATGAACACTGAAGCTTTCTTT.

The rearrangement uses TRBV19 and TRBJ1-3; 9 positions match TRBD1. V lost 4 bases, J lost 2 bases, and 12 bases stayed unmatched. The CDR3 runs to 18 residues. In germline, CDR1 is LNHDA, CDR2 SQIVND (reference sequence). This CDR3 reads CASSTSGTGLLPGNTIYF. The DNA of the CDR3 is TGTGCCAGTAGTACCTCCGGGACAGGGTTACTGCCTGGAAACACCATATATTTT.

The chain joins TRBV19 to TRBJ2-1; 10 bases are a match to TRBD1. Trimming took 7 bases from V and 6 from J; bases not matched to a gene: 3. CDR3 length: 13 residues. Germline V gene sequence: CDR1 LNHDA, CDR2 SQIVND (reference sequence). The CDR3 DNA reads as TGTGCCAGTACGGGACAGGGGCGCAATGAGCAGTTCTTC. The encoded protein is CASTGQGRNEQFF.

CDR3 DNA sequence: TGTGCCAGCAGCCAACTAGCGGGAGGGCTAAGCACAGATACGCAGTATTTT. It specifies CASSQLAGGLSTDTQYF. J is TRBJ2-3 and V is TRBV3-1 (or the pseudogene TRBV3-2); 12 nucleotides line up with TRBD2. The CDR3 is made up of 17 amino acids. The V and J ends lost 2 bases and 0 bases, in that order; junction bases with no gene match: 3. Germline loops: CDR1 LGHDT, CDR2 YNNKEL (reference sequence).

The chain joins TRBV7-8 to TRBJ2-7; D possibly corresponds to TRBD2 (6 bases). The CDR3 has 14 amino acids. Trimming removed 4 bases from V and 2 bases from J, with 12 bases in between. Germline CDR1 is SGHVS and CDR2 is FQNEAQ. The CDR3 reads CASSSAGTPYEQYF. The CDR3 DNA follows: TGTGCCAGCAGCTCGGCCGGGACTCCCTACGAGCAGTACTTC.

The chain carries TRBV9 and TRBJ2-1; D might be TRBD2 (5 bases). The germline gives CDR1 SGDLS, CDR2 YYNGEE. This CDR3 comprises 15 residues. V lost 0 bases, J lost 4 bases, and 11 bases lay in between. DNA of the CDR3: TGTGCCAGCAGCGTAGTAAGCGGAGCTTACAATGAGCAGTTCTTC. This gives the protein CASSVVSGAYNEQFF.

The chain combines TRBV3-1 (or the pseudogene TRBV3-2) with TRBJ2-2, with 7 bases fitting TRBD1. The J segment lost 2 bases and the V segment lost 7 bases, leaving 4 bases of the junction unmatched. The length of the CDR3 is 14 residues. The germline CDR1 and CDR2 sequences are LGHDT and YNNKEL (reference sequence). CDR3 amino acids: CASTGDRNTGELFF. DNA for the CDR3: TGTGCCAGCACCGGGGACAGAAACACCGGGGAGCTGTTTTTT.

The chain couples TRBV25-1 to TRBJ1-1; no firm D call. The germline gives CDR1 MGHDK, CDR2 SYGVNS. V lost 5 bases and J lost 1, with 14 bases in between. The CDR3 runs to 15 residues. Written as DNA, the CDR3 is TGTGCCAGCAGTTACGGTCATGGAGCGAACACTGAAGCTTTCTTT. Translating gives CASSYGHGANTEAFF.

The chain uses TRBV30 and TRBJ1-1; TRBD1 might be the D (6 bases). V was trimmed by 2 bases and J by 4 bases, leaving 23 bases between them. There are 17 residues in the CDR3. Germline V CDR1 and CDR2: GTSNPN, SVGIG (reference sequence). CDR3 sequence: CAWSPNPTGARSTEAFF. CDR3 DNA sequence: TGTGCCTGGAGTCCTAACCCGACAGGCGCTCGCTCCACTGAAGCTTTCTTT.

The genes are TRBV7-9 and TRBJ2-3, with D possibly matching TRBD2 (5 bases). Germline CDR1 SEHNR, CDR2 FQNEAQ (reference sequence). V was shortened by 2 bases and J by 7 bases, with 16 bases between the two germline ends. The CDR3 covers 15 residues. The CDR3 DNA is TGTGCCAGCAGCTTATTCGGGAATCTCCCGAATACGCAGTATTTT. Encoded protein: CASSLFGNLPNTQYF.